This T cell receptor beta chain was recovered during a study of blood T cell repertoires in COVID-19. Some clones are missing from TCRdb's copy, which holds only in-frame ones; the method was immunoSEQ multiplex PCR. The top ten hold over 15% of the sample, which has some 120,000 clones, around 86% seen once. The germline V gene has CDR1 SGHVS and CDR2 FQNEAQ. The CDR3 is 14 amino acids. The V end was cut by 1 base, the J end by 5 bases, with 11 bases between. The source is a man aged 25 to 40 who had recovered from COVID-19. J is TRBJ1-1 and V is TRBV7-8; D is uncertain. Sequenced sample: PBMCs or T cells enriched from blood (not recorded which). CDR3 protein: CASSLVVSGTEAFF. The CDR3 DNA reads TGTGCCAGCAGCTTAGTAGTTTCGGGGACTGAAGCTTTCTTT. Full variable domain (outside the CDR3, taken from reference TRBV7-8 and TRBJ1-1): GAGVSQSPRYKVAKRGQDVALRCDPISGHVSLFWYQQALGQGPEFLTYFQNEAQLDKSGLPSDRFFAERPEGSVSTLKIQRTQQEDSAVYLCASSLVVSGTEAFFGQGTRLTVV.